This T cell receptor beta chain emerged from a study of cytomegalovirus exposure and HLA in healthy donors. PCR involved 60 Vbeta and 13 Jbeta primers. Measured with immunoSEQ multiplex PCR; TCRdb has only the in-frame clones, and not every one. In the table there are roughly 160,000 clones, roughly 84% of which are singletons. Trimming removed 3 bases from V and 8 bases from J, with 16 bases in between. Germline V gene data show CDR1 as LNHDA and CDR2 as SQIVND (reference sequence). The CDR3 extends over 14 amino acids. The source is a man under 40 in good health and CMV-seronegative. This sequence joins TRBV19 and TRBJ1-2, with D possibly TRBD1 on 5 matching bases. Material for sequencing was PBMCs. CDR3 DNA sequence: TGTGCCAGTAGTATGGTTGGGGCCTTAAACGGCTACACCTTC. It codes for CASSMVGALNGYTF.